This T cell receptor beta chain appears in the sequencing data of a study of blood T cell repertoires in COVID-19. Study information: Collection of acute and convalescent COVID-19 samples took place in the United States, Italy and Spain.

Libraries were prepared by immunoSEQ multiplex PCR; TCRdb keeps only in-frame clonotypes and omits some of them. The table shows about 180,000 clones, with approximately 80% occurring only once. The CDR3 is 15 amino acids. Germline CDR1 and CDR2: LNHDA and SQIVND (reference sequence). The junction had 10 bases not matched to a gene; V was cut back by 4 bases and J by 6 bases. The sample consisted of peripheral blood. The chain employs TRBV19 and TRBJ1-2; TRBD1 matches 8 bases. This receptor was identified in a woman in her thirties or forties with COVID-19, enrolled during active disease. The CDR3 protein is CASSTPDRAPNGYTF. The CDR3, as DNA: TGTGCCAGTAGTACCCCGGACAGGGCGCCTAATGGCTACACCTTC.